The text below deals with one TCR beta chain. Its antigen remains unknown. The CDR3 consists of 16 residues. Trimming cost V 1 base and J 8 bases; bases outside gene matches: 10. CDR1 is LGHNA and CDR2 is YSLEER in the germline V gene. The PCR contained 60 Vbeta and 13 Jbeta primers. Profiled with immunoSEQ multiplex PCR; TCRdb holds only in-frame clones, not every one. The sample lists some 130,000 clones, about 87% occurring once. The record originates from a study of cytomegalovirus exposure and HLA in healthy donors. Study results and limitations: Researchers had no immune exposure information except CMV serostatus available. TCR beta V- and J-gene trimming was later associated with a missense DCLRE1C variant. As was reported, the HLA-A and HLA-B alleles of most subjects were accurately predicted from TCR beta sequences.

Sequencing was performed on PBMCs. The rearrangement links TRBV4-3 to TRBJ2-2; 7 bases fit TRBD1. This sequence originates from a woman aged 30 to 39 in good health and CMV-seronegative. CDR3 in DNA: TGCGCCAGCAGCCAAGGAGGGACAGCGTCTTATGGGGAGCTGTTTTTT. This sequence encodes CASSQGGTASYGELFF.